The T cell receptor (beta chain) under discussion was sequenced for a study of cytomegalovirus exposure and HLA in healthy donors. Whole-study findings and limits: The tendency of first-cohort TCR clusters to co-occur in the 120 validation repertoires was identified by a subsequent analysis.

There are 14 residues in the CDR3. V lost 2 bases and J lost 5, with 15 bases in between. Germline lookup yields CDR1 GTSNPN and CDR2 SVGIG (reference sequence). Clones were sequenced by immunoSEQ multiplex PCR, and TCRdb holds only the in-frame ones, with some missing. Among 120,000 or so clones, more than 95% were seen once, and the ten largest hold 1.5% to 2%. Details on this clone: Its antigen remains unknown.

The gene calls are TRBV30 and TRBJ1-1; D unclear. The sequencing input was PBMCs. The TCR was taken from a man between 18 and 35 years old in good health and CMV-seronegative. In DNA form, the CDR3 reads TGTGCCTGGAGTTATCGGGGATCACGGACTGAAGCTTTCTTT. Translating it yields CAWSYRGSRTEAFF.